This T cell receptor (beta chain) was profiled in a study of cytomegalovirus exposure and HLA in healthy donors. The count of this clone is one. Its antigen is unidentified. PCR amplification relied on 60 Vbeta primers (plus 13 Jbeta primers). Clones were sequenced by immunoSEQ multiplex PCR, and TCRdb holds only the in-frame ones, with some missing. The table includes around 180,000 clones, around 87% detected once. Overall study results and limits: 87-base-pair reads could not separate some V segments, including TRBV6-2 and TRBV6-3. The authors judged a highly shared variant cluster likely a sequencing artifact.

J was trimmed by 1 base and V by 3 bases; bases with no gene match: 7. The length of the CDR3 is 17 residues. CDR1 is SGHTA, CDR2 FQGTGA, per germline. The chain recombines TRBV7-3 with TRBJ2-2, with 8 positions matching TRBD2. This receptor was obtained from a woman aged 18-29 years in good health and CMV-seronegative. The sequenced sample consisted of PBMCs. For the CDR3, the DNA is TGTGCCAGCAGCTTCCGGGGGGGGCAATTGAACACCGGGGAGCTGTTTTTT. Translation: CASSFRGGQLNTGELFF.